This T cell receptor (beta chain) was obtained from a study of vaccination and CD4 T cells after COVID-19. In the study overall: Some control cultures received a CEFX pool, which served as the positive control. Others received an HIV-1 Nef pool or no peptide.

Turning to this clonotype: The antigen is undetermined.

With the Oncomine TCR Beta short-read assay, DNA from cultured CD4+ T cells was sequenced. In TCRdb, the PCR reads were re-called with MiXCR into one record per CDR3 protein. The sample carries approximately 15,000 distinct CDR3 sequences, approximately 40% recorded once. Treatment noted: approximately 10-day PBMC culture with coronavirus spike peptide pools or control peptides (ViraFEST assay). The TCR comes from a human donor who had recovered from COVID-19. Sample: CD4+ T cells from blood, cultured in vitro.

The CDR3 sequence is CASSLVGGGYTGELFF. For the CDR3, the DNA is TGTGCCAGCAGCTTGGTAGGGGGAGGGTACACCGGGGAGCTGTTTTTT. V and J are TRBV5-4 and TRBJ2-2, with D perhaps matching TRBD2 (7 bases). V shed 0 bases and J shed 3 bases, with 12 bases lying between them. This CDR3 is built from 16 residues. Germline V gene data show CDR1 as SGHNT and CDR2 as YYREEE (reference sequence).